These 10 T cell receptor beta chains originate from one sample sequenced in a study of blood T cell repertoires in COVID-19. The protocol was immunoSEQ multiplex PCR, while the TCRdb copy is restricted to in-frame clones and leaves out a portion. The table shows about 250,000 clones, with around 84% occurring only once. The specimen was peripheral blood. Every receptor here comes from a woman in her forties who had recovered from COVID-19.

V and J are TRBV4-2 and TRBJ1-2; D is ambiguous. The germline V gene encodes CDR1 LGHNA and CDR2 YNFKEQ. CDR3 length equals 16 residues. Trimming stripped 0 bases from V and 3 bases from J, with 14 bases between. Here the CDR3 reads CASSQDGVSGDYGYTF. The CDR3 coding sequence is TGTGCCAGCAGCCAAGATGGGGTTTCGGGAGACTATGGCTACACCTTC.

This clone was observed once. Here the CDR3 DNA reads TGTGCCAGCAGGCAAGACTCACTCCCCACAAACACCATATATTTT. Translated: CASRQDSLPTNTIYF. The gene calls are TRBV6-5 and TRBJ1-3; D is ambiguous. Between the trimmed V and J ends, which lost 6 bases and 6 bases, there was a span of 18 bases. Per the germline V gene, CDR1 is MNHEY and CDR2 is SVGAGI. The CDR3 runs to 15 residues.

V is TRBV10-2 and J is TRBJ1-2, with D possibly TRBD1 on 5 matching bases. Trimming pared 8 bases from V and 0 bases from J, leaving 13 bases between. This CDR3 is 14 amino acids long. Germline V gives CDR1 WSHSY, CDR2 SAAADI. For the CDR3, the DNA is TGCGCCAGCCTGACCCCGACAGCTAACTATGGCTACACCTTC. As protein: CASLTPTANYGYTF.

This chain links TRBV3-1 (or the pseudogene TRBV3-2) with TRBJ1-5; possibly TRBD1 for D (5 bases). The V gene's germline CDR1 is LGHDT and CDR2 YNNKEL (reference sequence). This CDR3 has 17 amino acids. V shed 1 base and J shed 1 base, with 14 bases lying between them. The CDR3 spells CASSQGNGAPSNQPQHF. CDR3 DNA sequence: TGTGCCAGCAGCCAAGGTAATGGGGCCCCGAGCAATCAGCCCCAGCATTTT.

This rearrangement joins TRBV18 to TRBJ1-2, with 9 nucleotides matching TRBD1. This CDR3 comprises 14 residues. The germline gives CDR1 KGHSH, CDR2 LQKENI. The junction had 6 bases not matched to a gene; V was cut back by 2 bases and J by 8 bases. As DNA, the CDR3 is TGTGCCAGCTCACCAGGTGGACAGGGGTTCGGCTACACCTTC. Its protein product is CASSPGGQGFGYTF.

Here the CDR3 reads CASSHLGEMETQYF. The CDR3 region has the DNA TGTGCCAGCAGCCATTTAGGGGAAATGGAGACCCAGTACTTC. This rearrangement joins TRBV3-1 (or the pseudogene TRBV3-2) to TRBJ2-5, with TRBD1 as a possible D gene (5 bases). Trimming removed 3 bases at V and 5 bases at J, with 13 bases between. CDR3 length: 14 amino acids. Germline CDR1 LGHDT, CDR2 YNNKEL (reference sequence).

In its sample, this clone was seen once. The chain couples TRBV6-1 to TRBJ1-2; 7 bases line up with TRBD1. J lost 2 bases, V lost 1 base, and 7 bases had no gene match. Germline V gene lookup returns CDR1 MNHNS and CDR2 SASEGT. The CDR3 totals 16 residues. CDR3: CASSEGLRGSNYGYTF. The DNA for the CDR3 is TGTGCCAGCAGTGAAGGGCTCAGGGGGAGCAACTATGGCTACACCTTC.

CDR3 nucleotide sequence: TGTGCCAGCACCCGATCCGGGACAGCCAGCACCGGGGAGCTGTTTTTT. It yields the protein CASTRSGTASTGELFF. The gene calls are TRBV27 and TRBJ2-2, with TRBD1 identical over 7 bases. The CDR3 sequence is 16 residues long. Trimming at V came to 7 bases and at J to 4 bases, leaving 12 bases not matched to a gene. Germline CDR1 is MNHEY and CDR2 is SMNVEV (reference sequence).

The chain employs TRBV6-5 and TRBJ1-2, with D possibly matching TRBD1 (6 bases). The CDR3 covers 15 residues. Germline loops: CDR1 MNHEY, CDR2 SVGAGI. The V and J ends lost 5 bases and 2 bases respectively, with 15 bases between them. The CDR3 loop reads CASSRGTQGNYGYTF. CDR3 coding DNA: TGTGCCAGCAGTAGGGGGACCCAGGGGAACTATGGCTACACCTTC.

CDR3 loop: CASNGVSLSYNEQFF. The CDR3 region has the DNA TGCGCCAGCAACGGGGTGTCTCTTTCCTACAATGAGCAGTTCTTC. The chain combines TRBV4-1 with TRBJ2-1, with TRBD2 as a possible D gene (5 bases). Germline V gives CDR1 MGHRA, CDR2 YSYEKL. Trimming stripped 7 bases from V and 1 base from J, with 14 bases between. The CDR3 has 15 residues.